This T cell receptor (beta chain) is drawn from a study of T cells in Graves' hyperthyroidism and ophthalmopathy. This clonotype was recorded many times. Aged 18 to 65, the patients had hyperthyroidism that was newly diagnosed and had lasted under 2 months. The CDR3 extends over 11 amino acids. Trimming cost V 5 bases and J 5 bases, with 10 bases left between them. Germline assignment: CDR1 DFQATT and CDR2 SNEGSKA (reference sequence). Template material for amplifying TCR beta CDR3 regions consisted of RNA transcripts. The HTBI primer set drove a first-round RT-PCR of the TCR CDR3. TCRdb recomputed calls from the multiplex PCR reads with MiXCR, one row per CDR3 protein. This repertoire shows hundreds of thousands of distinct CDR3 sequences, 14% found once; its top ten account for around 14%.

The material sequenced was blood. The gene calls are TRBV20-1 and TRBJ2-7, with D perhaps TRBD1 (5 bases). The TCR originated in a woman between 40 and 55 years old with Graves' hyperthyroidism. The DNA for the CDR3 is TGCAGTGCTCTTCAGGGCCACGAGCAGTACTTC. Its protein product is CSALQGHEQYF.